A single sample is the source of the 5 T cell receptor beta chains below, sequenced in a study of blood T cell repertoires in COVID-19. The protocol was immunoSEQ multiplex PCR, while the TCRdb copy is restricted to in-frame clones and leaves out a portion. The data contain about 430,000 clones, 85% to 90% of them singletons. Sequenced sample: PBMCs or T cells enriched from blood (not recorded which). The receptors shown here come from a man between 25 and 39 years old who had recovered from COVID-19.

This chain connects TRBV10-3 to TRBJ2-5; weak D call: TRBD1 (6 bases). This CDR3 spans 14 amino acids. Germline loops: CDR1 ENHRY, CDR2 SYGVKD. V was cut by 5 bases and J by 1 base, with 11 bases left in between. CDR3 sequence: CAISKGQTQETQYF. CDR3 sequence (DNA): TGTGCCATCAGTAAGGGACAAACCCAAGAGACCCAGTACTTC.

The chain recombines TRBV19 with TRBJ1-1; D unresolved. This CDR3 has 12 residues. The V end was cut by 5 bases, the J end by 5 bases, with 9 bases between. In germline, CDR1 is LNHDA, CDR2 SQIVND (reference sequence). For the CDR3, the DNA is TGTGCCAGTAGTTCGCCGGGAACTGAAGCTTTCTTT. Amino acid sequence: CASSSPGTEAFF.

This chain connects TRBV11-2 to TRBJ1-1; D is undetermined. V was trimmed by 4 bases and J by 6 bases, leaving 18 bases between them. Germline V gene lookup returns CDR1 SGHAT and CDR2 FQNNGV. This CDR3 has 15 amino acids. The CDR3 is CASSSLQASGAEAFF. DNA of the CDR3: TGTGCCAGCAGCTCCCTCCAGGCCTCCGGGGCTGAAGCTTTCTTT.

The V gene is TRBV27, the J gene TRBJ1-2; D possibly corresponds to TRBD1 (6 bases). The CDR3 consists of 17 residues. Germline-derived CDR1 and CDR2 are MNHEY and SMNVEV (reference sequence). The V and J ends lost 2 bases and 6 bases respectively, with 22 bases between them. CDR3 loop: CASSLTRWDIRGDGYTF. The CDR3 coding sequence is TGTGCCAGCAGTTTAACAAGGTGGGACATCAGAGGAGATGGCTACACCTTC.

The gene calls are TRBV18 and TRBJ1-2, with no clear D. V shed 3 bases and J shed 0 bases, with 8 bases lying between them. Germline-derived CDR1 and CDR2 are KGHSH and LQKENI. CDR3 length equals 14 residues. The CDR3: CASSPTGTNYGYTF. CDR3 coding DNA: TGTGCCAGCTCACCCACGGGGACTAACTATGGCTACACCTTC.